Here is one TCR beta chain with its context. This sample was included in a study of blood T cell repertoires in COVID-19. Study as a whole: Collection of acute and convalescent COVID-19 samples took place in the United States, Italy and Spain.

Followed longitudinally, the Seattle patients had been enrolled during active infection. This CDR3 contains 12 residues. V was clipped by 6 bases and J by 4 bases, with 9 bases between them. Germline V gene lookup returns CDR1 MGHDK and CDR2 SYGVNS. Original processing methods: Quantification of nucleated cells was approximated via reference gene primer amplification. Sequencing used immunoSEQ multiplex PCR; TCRdb keeps in-frame clones, though not all of them. V and J calls and clone size are as listed in that table; D and trimming were resolved from the DNA. The sample carries about 160,000 clones, 80% to 95% recorded once.

The receptor was isolated from a woman aged 55-75 years with COVID-19, enrolled during active disease. The sequenced sample consisted of peripheral blood. The gene calls are TRBV25-1 and TRBJ1-2, with D perhaps matching TRBD1 (5 bases). The CDR3 bases are TGTGCCAGCAGCCGAGACAGCTATGGCTACACCTTC. Protein sequence: CASSRDSYGYTF.